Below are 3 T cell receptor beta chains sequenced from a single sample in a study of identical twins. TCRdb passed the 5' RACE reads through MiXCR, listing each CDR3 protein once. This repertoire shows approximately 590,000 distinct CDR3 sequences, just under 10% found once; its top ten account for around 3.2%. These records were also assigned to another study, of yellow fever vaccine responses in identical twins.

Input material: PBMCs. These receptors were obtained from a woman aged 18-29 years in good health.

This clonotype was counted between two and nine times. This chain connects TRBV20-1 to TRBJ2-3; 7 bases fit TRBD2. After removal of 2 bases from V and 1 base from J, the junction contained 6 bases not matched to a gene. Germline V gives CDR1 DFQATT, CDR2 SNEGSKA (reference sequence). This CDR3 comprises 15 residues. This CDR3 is CSARQSGIRTDTQYF. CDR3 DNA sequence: TGCAGTGCTAGACAGAGCGGGATCCGCACAGATACGCAGTATTTT.

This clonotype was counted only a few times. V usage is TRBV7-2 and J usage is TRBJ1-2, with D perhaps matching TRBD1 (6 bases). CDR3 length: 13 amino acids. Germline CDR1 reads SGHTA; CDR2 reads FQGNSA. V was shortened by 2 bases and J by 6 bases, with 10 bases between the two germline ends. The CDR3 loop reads CASSLTGSDGYTF. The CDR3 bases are TGTGCCAGCAGCTTAACAGGGTCAGATGGCTACACCTTC.

CDR3 DNA: TGCAGTGCTAGAGGGGCCCAAGGGAAGCCCCAGCATTTT. As protein: CSARGAQGKPQHF. The V gene is TRBV20-1, the J gene TRBJ1-5; unclear D gene. There are 13 residues in the CDR3. The germline V gene encodes CDR1 DFQATT and CDR2 SNEGSKA (reference sequence). With 1 base removed from V and 8 bases from J, the gap between germline ends came to 12 bases.